The clone carrying this T cell receptor (beta chain) was observed a few times. The length of the CDR3 is 14 residues. The ends were cut back, 4 bases at V and 3 bases at J, with 13 bases in the middle. Per the germline V gene, CDR1 is SGHVS and CDR2 is FQNEAQ. Per the original methods: Using reference gene primer amplification, nucleated cell counts were estimated. Repertoires were generated with immunoSEQ multiplex PCR, while TCRdb's copy carries only in-frame clones and drops some. D and trimming come from the DNA, and the V and J calls and clone size come from that table. The top ten hold around 5% of the sample, which has roughly 200,000 clones, more than 75% seen once. These data come from a study of blood T cell repertoires in COVID-19. Study-level information: There were acute and convalescent COVID-19 samples, and they came from the United States, Italy and Spain. PBMCs, B-cell-depleted T cells, or T cells were the source of the cDNA or gDNA that made up the material.

The receptor was isolated from a woman of 80 years or more with acute or convalescent COVID-19. Sample: peripheral blood. The V and J genes are TRBV7-8 and TRBJ2-7; D perhaps matches TRBD2 (6 bases). The CDR3 coding sequence is TGTGCCAGCAGCTGGGAGGAGCTCTTCTACGAGCAGTACTTC. This encodes CASSWEELFYEQYF.